This TCR beta chain is from a study of blood T cell repertoires in COVID-19. Across the whole study: Specimens from acute and convalescent COVID-19 originated in the United States, Italy and Spain.

Libraries were prepared by immunoSEQ multiplex PCR; TCRdb keeps only in-frame clonotypes and omits some of them. The table shows about 130,000 clones, with around 76% occurring only once. This CDR3 is 16 amino acids long. CDR1 and CDR2 from the germline V gene are WSHSY and SAAADI. Trimming removed 3 bases at V and 4 bases at J, with 16 bases between. Sequencing was carried out using peripheral blood. The source is a man of 80 years or more with COVID-19, enrolled during active disease. V usage is TRBV10-2 and J usage is TRBJ2-1; D gene unclear. The CDR3 sequence: CASSDARSHLYNEQFF. The CDR3, as DNA: TGCGCCAGCAGTGATGCGAGGTCACACCTTTACAATGAGCAGTTCTTC.